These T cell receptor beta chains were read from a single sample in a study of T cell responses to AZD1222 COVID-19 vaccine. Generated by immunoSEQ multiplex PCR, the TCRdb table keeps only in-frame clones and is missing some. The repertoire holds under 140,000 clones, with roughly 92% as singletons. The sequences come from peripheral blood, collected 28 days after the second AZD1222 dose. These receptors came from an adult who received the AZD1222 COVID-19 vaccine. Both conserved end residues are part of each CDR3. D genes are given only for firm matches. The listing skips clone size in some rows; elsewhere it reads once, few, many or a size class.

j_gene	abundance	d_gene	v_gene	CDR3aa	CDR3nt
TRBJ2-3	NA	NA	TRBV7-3	CASSQQSTDTQYF	TGTGCCAGCAGCCAACAAAGCACAGATACGCAGTATTTT
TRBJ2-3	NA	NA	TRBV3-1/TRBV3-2	CASSQPGVGTDTQYF	TGTGCCAGCAGCCAACCGGGGGTCGGCACAGATACGCAGTATTTT
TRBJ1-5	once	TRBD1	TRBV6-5	CASSRDSNQPQHF	TGTGCCAGCAGTCGGGACAGTAATCAGCCCCAGCATTTT
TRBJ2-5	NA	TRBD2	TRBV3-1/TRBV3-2	CASSHASGGAEETQYF	TGTGCCAGCAGCCACGCCAGCGGGGGGGCCGAAGAGACCCAGTACTTC
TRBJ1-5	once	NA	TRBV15	CATSRDKGTGNQPQHF	TGTGCCACCAGCAGAGATAAGGGCACGGGCAATCAGCCCCAGCATTTT
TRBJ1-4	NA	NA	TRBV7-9	CASSSQIATNEKLFF	TGTGCCAGCAGTTCCCAGATCGCAACTAATGAAAAACTGTTTTTT
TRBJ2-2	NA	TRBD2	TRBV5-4	CASSPRLAGFTGELFF	TGTGCCAGCAGCCCTCGACTAGCGGGGTTCACCGGGGAGCTGTTTTTT
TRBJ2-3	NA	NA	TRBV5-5	CASSLVGGSTQYF	TGTGCCAGCAGCTTGGTGGGGGGTAGTACGCAGTATTTT
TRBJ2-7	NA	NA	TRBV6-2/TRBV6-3	CASSSPFGPYEQYF	TGTGCCAGCAGTTCTCCGTTCGGACCCTACGAGCAGTACTTC
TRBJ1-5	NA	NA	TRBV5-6	CASSKEGGQPQHF	TGTGCCAGCAGCAAGGAGGGGGGTCAGCCCCAGCATTTT
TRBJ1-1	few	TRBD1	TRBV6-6	CASSSSGTENTEAFF	TGTGCCAGCAGTTCATCCGGGACAGAAAACACTGAAGCTTTCTTT
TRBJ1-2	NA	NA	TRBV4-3	CASSQDRQGLYGYTF	TGCGCCAGCAGCCAAGATCGGCAGGGCCTCTATGGCTACACCTTC
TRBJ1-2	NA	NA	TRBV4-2	CASSRVGVVGNSNYGYTF	TGTGCCAGCAGTCGCGTAGGGGTCGTTGGTAACTCTAACTATGGCTACACCTTC
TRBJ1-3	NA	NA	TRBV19	CASSRGDSGNTIYF	TGTGCCAGTAGTAGAGGAGACTCTGGAAACACCATATATTTT
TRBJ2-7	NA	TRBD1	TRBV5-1	CASSLAGTASYEQYF	TGCGCCAGCAGCTTGGCCGGGACAGCTTCCTACGAGCAGTACTTC
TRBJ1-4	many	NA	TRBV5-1	CASSLSSGGGNEKLFF	TGCGCCAGCAGCTTGTCGTCCGGCGGGGGGAATGAAAAACTGTTTTTT
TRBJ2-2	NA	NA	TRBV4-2	CASSLDPRSGELFF	TGTGCCAGCAGCCTCGACCCAAGGAGCGGGGAGCTGTTTTTT
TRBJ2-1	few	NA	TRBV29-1	CSVEPGMSLNEQFF	TGCAGCGTTGAGCCAGGAATGTCGCTCAATGAGCAGTTCTTC
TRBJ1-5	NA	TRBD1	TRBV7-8	CASSTETGRNQPQHF	TGTGCCAGCAGCACCGAGACAGGGAGGAATCAGCCCCAGCATTTT
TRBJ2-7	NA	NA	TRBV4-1	CASSQEHPSYEQYF	TGCGCCAGCAGCCAAGAACACCCCTCCTACGAGCAGTACTTC
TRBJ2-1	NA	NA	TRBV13	CASSPDLEQFF	TGTGCCAGCAGCCCCGACTTAGAGCAGTTCTTC
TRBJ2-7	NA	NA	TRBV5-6	CASSSLGPYEQYF	TGTGCCAGCAGCTCCCTGGGGCCCTACGAGCAGTACTTC
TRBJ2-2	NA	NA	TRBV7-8	CASSLQGYNTGELFF	TGTGCCAGCAGCTTACAGGGGTATAACACCGGGGAGCTGTTTTTT
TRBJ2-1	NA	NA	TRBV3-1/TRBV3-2	CASKRNLEDEQFF	TGTGCCAGCAAACGAAACCTAGAGGATGAGCAGTTCTTC
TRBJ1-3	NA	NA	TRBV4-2	CASSQDRGLGNTIYF	TGTGCCAGCAGCCAAGATCGAGGGCTCGGAAACACCATATATTTT
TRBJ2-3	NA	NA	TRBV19	CASSARARGGGDTQYF	TGTGCCAGTAGTGCCAGGGCAAGAGGGGGAGGAGATACGCAGTATTTT
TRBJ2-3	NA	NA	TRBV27	CASSSPTRTDTQYF	TGTGCCAGCAGTTCCCCCACCCGTACAGATACGCAGTATTTT
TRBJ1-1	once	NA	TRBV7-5	CVRSPMGNTEAFF	TGTGTCAGAAGCCCCATGGGGAACACTGAAGCTTTCTTT
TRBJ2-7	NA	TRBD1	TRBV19	CASSKGQGYEQYF	TGTGCCAGTAGTAAGGGACAGGGCTACGAGCAGTACTTC
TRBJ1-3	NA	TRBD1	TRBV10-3	CAISESRWDRGLGNTIYF	TGTGCCATCAGTGAGTCGAGGTGGGACAGGGGGCTAGGAAACACCATATATTTT
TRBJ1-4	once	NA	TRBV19	CASGKGGSALFF	TGTGCCAGTGGGAAGGGGGGGTCAGCCCTGTTTTTT
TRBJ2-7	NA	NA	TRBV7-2	CASSPGGRPYEQYF	TGTGCCAGCAGCCCCGGGGGGCGTCCCTACGAGCAGTACTTC
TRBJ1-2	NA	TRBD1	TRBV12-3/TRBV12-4	CASNPTGKLGYTF	TGTGCCAGCAATCCGACAGGGAAACTTGGCTACACCTTC
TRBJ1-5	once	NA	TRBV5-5	CASSRDWSNQPQHF	TGTGCCAGCAGTCGGGACTGGAGCAATCAGCCCCAGCATTTT
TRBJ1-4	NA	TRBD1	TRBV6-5	CASSPLDRAEKLFF	TGTGCCAGCAGTCCCTTGGACAGGGCTGAAAAACTGTTTTTT
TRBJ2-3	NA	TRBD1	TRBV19	CASSRGGLDTQYF	TGTGCCAGTAGCCGAGGGGGCTTAGATACGCAGTATTTT
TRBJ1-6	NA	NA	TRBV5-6	CASSLGQYNSPLHF	TGTGCCAGCAGCTTGGGACAGTATAATTCACCCCTCCACTTT
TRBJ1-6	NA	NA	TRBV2	CASSGEVIDSPLHF	TGTGCCAGCAGCGGGGAGGTGATAGATTCACCCCTCCACTTT
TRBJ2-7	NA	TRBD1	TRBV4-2	CASSHEDRELSYEQYF	TGTGCCAGCAGCCATGAGGACAGGGAGCTCTCCTACGAGCAGTACTTC
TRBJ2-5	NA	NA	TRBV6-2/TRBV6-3	CASSSETSRGVGETQYF	TGTGCCAGCAGTTCGGAAACTTCCCGGGGCGTCGGAGAGACCCAGTACTTC
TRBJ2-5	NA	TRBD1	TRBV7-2	CASSWSGTGQETQYF	TGTGCCAGCAGTTGGTCCGGGACAGGCCAGGAGACCCAGTACTTC
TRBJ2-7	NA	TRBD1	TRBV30	CAWSATTPGTGSIISYEQYF	TGTGCCTGGAGTGCAACCACCCCAGGGACAGGCAGTATAATCTCCTACGAGCAGTACTTC
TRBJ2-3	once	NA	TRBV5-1	CASSLGEDTQYF	TGCGCCAGCAGCTTGGGAGAAGATACGCAGTATTTT
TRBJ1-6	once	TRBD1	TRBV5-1	CASSLDGRQGNSPLHF	TGCGCCAGCAGCTTGGACGGGAGACAGGGGAATTCACCCCTCCACTTT
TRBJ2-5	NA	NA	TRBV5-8	CASSLVETQYF	TGTGCCAGCAGCTTGGTAGAGACCCAGTACTTC
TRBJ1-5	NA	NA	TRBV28	CASSFWRVRQPQHF	TGTGCCAGCAGTTTCTGGAGGGTTCGACAGCCCCAGCATTTT
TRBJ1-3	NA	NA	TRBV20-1	CSASLTGGNTIYF	TGCAGTGCTAGTCTAACAGGAGGAAACACCATATATTTT
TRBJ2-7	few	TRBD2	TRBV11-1	CASSLAQVAGGYEQYF	TGTGCCAGCAGCTTAGCGCAGGTAGCGGGAGGATACGAGCAGTACTTC
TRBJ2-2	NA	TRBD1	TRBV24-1	CATSDFEGASTGELFF	TGTGCCACCAGTGATTTCGAGGGGGCGAGCACCGGGGAGCTGTTTTTT
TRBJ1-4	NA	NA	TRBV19	CASTQSRQNNEKLFF	TGTGCCAGTACCCAATCGAGACAGAATAATGAAAAACTGTTTTTT
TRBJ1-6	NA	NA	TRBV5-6	CASSLSRGSAPLHF	TGTGCCAGCAGCTTGAGCAGGGGTTCGGCACCCCTCCACTTT
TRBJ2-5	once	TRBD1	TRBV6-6	CASRNGQGYQQETQYF	TGTGCCAGCAGAAATGGACAGGGCTATCAGCAAGAGACCCAGTACTTC
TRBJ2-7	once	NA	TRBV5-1	CASSLEGGGGLSSYEQYF	TGCGCCAGCAGCTTGGAGGGGGGGGGCGGGCTGAGCTCCTACGAGCAGTACTTC
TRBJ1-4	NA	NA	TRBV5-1	CASSLMLGANEKLFF	TGCGCCAGCAGCTTGATGTTAGGTGCGAATGAAAAACTGTTTTTT
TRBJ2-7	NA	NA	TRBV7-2	CASRMGQPGVYEQYF	TGTGCCAGCAGGATGGGACAACCTGGGGTGTACGAGCAGTACTTC
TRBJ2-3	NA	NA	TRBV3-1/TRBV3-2	CASSQGGDTQYF	TGTGCCAGCAGCCAAGGCGGGGATACGCAGTATTTT
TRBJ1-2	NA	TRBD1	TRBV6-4	CASSKGQADGYTF	TGTGCCAGCAGTAAGGGACAGGCTGATGGCTACACCTTC